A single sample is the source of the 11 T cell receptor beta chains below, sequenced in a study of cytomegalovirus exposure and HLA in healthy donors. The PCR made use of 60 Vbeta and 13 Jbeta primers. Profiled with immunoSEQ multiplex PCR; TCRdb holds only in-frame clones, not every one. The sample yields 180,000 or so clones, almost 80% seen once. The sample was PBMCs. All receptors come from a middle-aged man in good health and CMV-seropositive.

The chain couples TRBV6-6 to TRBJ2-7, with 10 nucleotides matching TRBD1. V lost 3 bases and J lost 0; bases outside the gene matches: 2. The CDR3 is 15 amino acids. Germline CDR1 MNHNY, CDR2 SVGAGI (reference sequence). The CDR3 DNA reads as TGTGCCAGCAGTTATGGGACAGGGGTCTCCTACGAGCAGTACGTC. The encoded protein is CASSYGTGVSYEQYV.

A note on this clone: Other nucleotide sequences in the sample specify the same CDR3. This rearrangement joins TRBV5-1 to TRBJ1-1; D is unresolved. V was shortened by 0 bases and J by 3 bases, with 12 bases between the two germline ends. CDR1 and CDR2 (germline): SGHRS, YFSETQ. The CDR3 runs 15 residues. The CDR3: CASSLVVGRDTEAFF. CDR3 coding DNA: TGCGCCAGCAGCTTGGTTGTCGGGCGGGACACTGAAGCTTTCTTT.

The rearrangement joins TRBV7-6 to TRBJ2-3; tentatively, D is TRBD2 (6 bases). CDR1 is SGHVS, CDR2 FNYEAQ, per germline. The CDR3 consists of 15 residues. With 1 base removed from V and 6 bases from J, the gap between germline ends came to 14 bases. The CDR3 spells CASSLVGGGADTQYF. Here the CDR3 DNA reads TGTGCCAGCAGCTTAGTCGGAGGAGGGGCCGATACGCAGTATTTT.

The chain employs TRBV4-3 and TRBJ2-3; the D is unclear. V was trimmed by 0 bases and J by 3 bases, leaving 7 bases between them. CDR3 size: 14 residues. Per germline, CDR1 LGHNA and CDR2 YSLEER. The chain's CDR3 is CASSQDQMTDTQYF. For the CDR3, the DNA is TGCGCCAGCAGCCAAGACCAGATGACAGATACGCAGTATTTT.

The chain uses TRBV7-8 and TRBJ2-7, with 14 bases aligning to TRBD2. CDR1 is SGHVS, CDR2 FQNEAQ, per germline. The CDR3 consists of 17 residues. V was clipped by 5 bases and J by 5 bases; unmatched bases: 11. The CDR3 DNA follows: TGTGCCAGCAGCATGACTAGCGGGGGGGCAAGCACCCACGAGCAGTACGTC. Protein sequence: CASSMTSGGASTHEQYV.

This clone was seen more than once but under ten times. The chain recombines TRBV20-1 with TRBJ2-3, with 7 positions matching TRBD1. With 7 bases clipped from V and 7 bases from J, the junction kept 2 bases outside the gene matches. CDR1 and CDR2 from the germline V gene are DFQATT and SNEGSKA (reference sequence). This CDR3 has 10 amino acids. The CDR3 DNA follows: TGCAGTGGACAGGGAAATACGCAGTATTTT. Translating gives CSGQGNTQYF.

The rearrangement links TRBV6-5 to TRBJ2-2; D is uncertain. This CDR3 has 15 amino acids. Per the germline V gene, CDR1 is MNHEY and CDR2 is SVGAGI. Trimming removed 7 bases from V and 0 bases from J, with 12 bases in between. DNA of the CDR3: TGTGCCAGCACCCCCCAGTTTTCGAACACCGGGGAGCTGTTTTTT. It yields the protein CASTPQFSNTGELFF.

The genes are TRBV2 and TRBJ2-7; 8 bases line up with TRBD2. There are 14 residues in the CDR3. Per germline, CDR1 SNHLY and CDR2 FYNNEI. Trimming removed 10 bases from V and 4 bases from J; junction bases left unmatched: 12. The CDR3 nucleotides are TGTGCCACCGGAAGTTCTAGCGGGCGGTACGAGCAGTACTTC. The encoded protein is CATGSSSGRYEQYF.

CDR3 sequence: CASSLLEVNYGYTF. CDR3 DNA: TGTGCCAGCAGCTTACTAGAAGTTAACTATGGCTACACCTTC. The chain couples TRBV7-9 to TRBJ1-2; D is undetermined. V lost 2 bases to trimming and J lost 1 base, with 8 bases between them. CDR1 is SEHNR, CDR2 FQNEAQ, per germline (reference sequence). The CDR3 sequence is 14 residues long.

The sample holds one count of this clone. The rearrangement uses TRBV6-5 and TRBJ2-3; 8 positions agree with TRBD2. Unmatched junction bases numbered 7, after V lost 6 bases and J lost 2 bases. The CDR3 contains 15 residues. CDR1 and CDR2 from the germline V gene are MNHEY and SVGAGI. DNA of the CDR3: TGTGCCAGCAGCCCGGGGGGGCCGGTCACAGATACGCAGTATTTT. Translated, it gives CASSPGGPVTDTQYF.

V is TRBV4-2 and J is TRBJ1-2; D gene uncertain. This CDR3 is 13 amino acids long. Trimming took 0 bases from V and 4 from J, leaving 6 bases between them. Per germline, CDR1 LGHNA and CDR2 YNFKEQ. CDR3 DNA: TGTGCCAGCAGCCAAGATTCAATCTATGGCTACACCTTC. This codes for CASSQDSIYGYTF.